This is a list of T cell receptor beta chains from one sample in a study of cytotoxic CD8 clonotypes in ibrutinib-treated CLL. Clones were read by immunoSEQ multiplex PCR, and TCRdb kept only the in-frame ones, dropping some. Here the sample spans about 130,000 clones, approximately 80% being singletons. The specimen was PBMCs, collected after 24 months of ibrutinib treatment. All receptors derive from a human donor with chronic lymphocytic leukemia. Both conserved end residues are part of each CDR3. D genes are given only for firm matches. The size of a clone is reported for some rows only, either as once, few or many, or as a class for expanded clones.

NA | TRBJ1-5 | TRBD1 | TRBV7-6 | CASSLNRGQPQHF | TGTGCCAGCAGCTTAAACAGGGGCCAGCCCCAGCATTTT
once | TRBJ1-2 | NA | TRBV5-4 | CASSLEPGGRGYTF | TGTGCCAGCAGCTTGGAACCGGGGGGCCGGGGCTACACCTTC
NA | TRBJ2-7 | NA | TRBV2 | CASTWDGRSYEQYF | TGTGCCAGCACTTGGGACGGTCGCTCCTACGAGCAGTACTTC
few | TRBJ2-3 | TRBD1 | TRBV7-3 | CASSLTGQGSTDTQYF | TGTGCCAGCAGCTTAACGGGACAGGGGAGCACAGATACGCAGTATTTT
once | TRBJ2-1 | TRBD2 | TRBV9 | CASSARLAGATYNEQFF | TGTGCCAGCAGCGCCCGACTAGCGGGGGCGACATACAATGAGCAGTTCTTC
NA | TRBJ2-1 | NA | TRBV19 | CASSKGTREQFF | TGTGCCAGTAGTAAAGGGACACGAGAGCAGTTCTTC
few | TRBJ2-5 | NA | TRBV12-5 | CASATTDQETQYF | TGTGCTAGTGCTACGACAGACCAAGAGACCCAGTACTTC
NA | TRBJ2-3 | NA | TRBV7-3 | CASSLRGVRDTQYF | TGTGCCAGCAGCTTACGCGGGGTTAGAGATACGCAGTATTTT
NA | TRBJ1-5 | NA | TRBV5-6 | CASSFSGFGQPQHF | TGTGCCAGCAGCTTCTCTGGGTTCGGTCAGCCCCAGCATTTT
NA | TRBJ1-1 | TRBD1 | TRBV29-1 | CSGDRGTEAFF | TGCAGCGGGGACAGGGGCACTGAAGCTTTCTTT
many | TRBJ1-1 | NA | TRBV9 | CASSVHEGGDTEAFF | TGTGCCAGCAGCGTCCACGAGGGAGGGGACACTGAAGCTTTCTTT
NA | TRBJ2-2 | NA | TRBV5-4 | CASSLVSGLGELFF | TGTGCCAGCAGCTTGGTGTCCGGGCTGGGGGAGCTGTTTTTT
NA | TRBJ2-4 | TRBD1 | TRBV7-9 | CASSSDRGDIQYF | TGTGCCAGCAGCTCGGACAGGGGAGACATTCAGTACTTC
NA | TRBJ2-3 | TRBD1 | TRBV10-3 | CAISQATGFTTDTQYF | TGTGCCATCAGTCAAGCGACAGGGTTCACCACAGATACGCAGTATTTT
NA | TRBJ1-2 | TRBD1 | TRBV25-1 | CASSARTGGFNGYTF | TGTGCCAGCAGTGCTCGGACAGGGGGTTTCAATGGCTACACCTTC
NA | TRBJ2-3 | TRBD1 | TRBV18 | CASSPPGQGADTQYF | TGTGCCAGCTCACCCCCCGGACAGGGGGCAGATACGCAGTATTTT
NA | TRBJ2-3 | TRBD1 | TRBV2 | CASNQQGAEDTQYF | TGTGCCAGCAATCAACAGGGGGCGGAAGATACGCAGTATTTT
NA | TRBJ2-5 | NA | TRBV4-2 | CASSQAPGETQYF | TGTGCCAGCAGCCAAGCTCCTGGAGAGACCCAGTACTTC
NA | TRBJ2-1 | TRBD2 | TRBV29-1 | CSVRTSGGPNEQFF | TGCAGCGTACGGACTAGCGGGGGCCCCAATGAGCAGTTCTTC
once | TRBJ2-3 | TRBD2 | TRBV9 | CASSTRTSGVKTDTQYF | TGTGCCAGCAGCACCCGGACTAGCGGGGTGAAAACAGATACGCAGTATTTT
NA | TRBJ2-5 | NA | TRBV30 | CAWSDSALQETQYF | TGTGCCTGGAGTGACAGCGCCCTCCAAGAGACCCAGTACTTC
NA | TRBJ1-6 | NA | TRBV10-3 | CAIRRGGGENSPLHF | TGTGCCATCAGGAGGGGGGGAGGGGAGAATTCACCCCTCCACTTT
NA | TRBJ2-4 | NA | TRBV19 | CASSSGPLARDIQYF | TGTGCCAGTAGTTCAGGGCCCCTAGCCAGGGACATTCAGTACTTC
NA | TRBJ1-6 | TRBD1 | TRBV19 | CASTLGTVNSPLHF | TGTGCCAGTACCCTCGGGACAGTCAATTCACCCCTCCACTTT
NA | TRBJ2-7 | NA | TRBV27 | CASSLIGTRPYEQYF | TGTGCCAGCAGTTTAATAGGGACACGACCCTACGAGCAGTACTTC
few | TRBJ1-1 | TRBD1 | TRBV7-6 | CASSRRGTGASFF | TGTGCCAGCAGCAGAAGGGGGACAGGGGCATCTTTCTTT
NA | TRBJ1-5 | NA | TRBV6-1 | CASSDEVGSNQPQHF | TGTGCCAGCAGTGATGAGGTCGGGAGCAATCAGCCCCAGCATTTT
few | TRBJ1-2 | NA | TRBV18 | CASTEKGSDGYTF | TGTGCCAGCACCGAAAAGGGGTCCGATGGCTACACCTTC
NA | TRBJ1-4 | TRBD1 | TRBV2 | CASSHRTGVEKLFF | TGTGCCAGCAGTCACAGGACAGGGGTCGAAAAACTGTTTTTT
NA | TRBJ1-1 | NA | TRBV30 | CAWRTPGPEAFF | TGTGCCTGGAGGACCCCGGGCCCTGAAGCTTTCTTT
NA | TRBJ2-7 | TRBD1 | TRBV7-2 | CASSRYPGQGTYEQYF | TGTGCCAGCAGCCGGTACCCGGGACAGGGAACCTACGAGCAGTACTTC
NA | TRBJ2-2 | TRBD1 | TRBV30 | CAWTADRGLELFF | TGTGCCTGGACGGCGGACAGGGGATTAGAGCTGTTTTTT
NA | TRBJ1-6 | NA | TRBV5-1 | CASSFGGSAESLHF | TGCGCCAGCAGCTTTGGGGGGTCAGCGGAATCCCTCCACTTT
NA | TRBJ1-6 | TRBD1 | TRBV18 | CASKTTGASGKVNSPLHF | TGTGCCAGCAAAACAACAGGGGCCTCAGGCAAGGTTAATTCACCCCTCCACTTT